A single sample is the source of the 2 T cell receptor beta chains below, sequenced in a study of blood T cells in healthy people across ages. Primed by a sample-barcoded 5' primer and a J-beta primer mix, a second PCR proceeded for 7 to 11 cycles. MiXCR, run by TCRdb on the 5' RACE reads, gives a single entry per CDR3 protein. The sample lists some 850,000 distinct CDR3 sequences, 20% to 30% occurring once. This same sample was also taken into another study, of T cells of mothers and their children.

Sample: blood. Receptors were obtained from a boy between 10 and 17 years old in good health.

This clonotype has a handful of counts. CDR3 residues: CASGLLPGNSPLHF. The DNA for the CDR3 is TGTGCTAGTGGTTTGTTGCCAGGGAATTCACCCCTCCACTTT. The V gene is TRBV12-5, the J gene TRBJ1-6, with a possible D match to TRBD1 (5 bases). Germline CDR1 and CDR2: LGHNT and FRNRAP. The CDR3 sequence is 14 residues long. The V and J ends lost 2 bases and 7 bases respectively, with 9 bases between them.

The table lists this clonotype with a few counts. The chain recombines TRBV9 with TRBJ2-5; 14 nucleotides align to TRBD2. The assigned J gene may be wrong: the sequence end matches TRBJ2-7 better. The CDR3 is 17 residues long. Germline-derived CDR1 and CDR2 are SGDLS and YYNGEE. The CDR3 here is CASSPRTSGGSHYEQYF. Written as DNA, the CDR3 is TGTGCCAGCAGCCCTCGGACTAGCGGGGGGTCTCACTACGAGCAGTACTTC.